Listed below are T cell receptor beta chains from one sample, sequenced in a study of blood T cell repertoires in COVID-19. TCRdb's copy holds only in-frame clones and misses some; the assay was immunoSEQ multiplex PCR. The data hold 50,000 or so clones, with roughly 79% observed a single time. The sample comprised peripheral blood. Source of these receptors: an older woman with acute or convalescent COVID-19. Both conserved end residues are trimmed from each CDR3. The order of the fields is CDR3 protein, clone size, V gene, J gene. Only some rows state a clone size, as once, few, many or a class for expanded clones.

cdr3_aa: ASSRTRGIRDGYT
clone_size: few
v_call: TRBV7-2
j_call: TRBJ1-2

cdr3_aa: ASSQVDRGDEKLF
clone_size: .
v_call: TRBV4-2
j_call: TRBJ1-4

cdr3_aa: ASSPIDYNEQF
clone_size: .
v_call: TRBV14
j_call: TRBJ2-1

cdr3_aa: ASSLMTGGLANYGYT
clone_size: .
v_call: TRBV5-4
j_call: TRBJ1-2

cdr3_aa: ASSQRQGAGYGYT
clone_size: few
v_call: TRBV3-1/TRBV3-2
j_call: TRBJ1-2

cdr3_aa: AIISSYEQY
clone_size: .
v_call: TRBV6-5
j_call: TRBJ2-7

cdr3_aa: ASSPPGAQVYGYT
clone_size: .
v_call: TRBV11-2
j_call: TRBJ1-2

cdr3_aa: ASSESSGKGTDTQY
clone_size: .
v_call: TRBV9
j_call: TRBJ2-3

cdr3_aa: ASRTSTDTQY
clone_size: .
v_call: TRBV6-5
j_call: TRBJ2-3

cdr3_aa: ATRAGRTTGNEQF
clone_size: once
v_call: TRBV24-1
j_call: TRBJ2-1

cdr3_aa: ASSVEQTDTQY
clone_size: once
v_call: TRBV9
j_call: TRBJ2-3

cdr3_aa: ASSVASGRALTDTQY
clone_size: once
v_call: TRBV9
j_call: TRBJ2-3

cdr3_aa: ASASGLAGYNEQF
clone_size: .
v_call: TRBV12-5
j_call: TRBJ2-1

cdr3_aa: ASSLTELYTNQPQH
clone_size: .
v_call: TRBV6-6
j_call: TRBJ1-5

cdr3_aa: ASIFHRQPGGNEKLF
clone_size: .
v_call: TRBV23-1
j_call: TRBJ1-4

cdr3_aa: ASSDGGRGLYNSPLH
clone_size: .
v_call: TRBV2
j_call: TRBJ1-6

cdr3_aa: ASSLAQTYEQY
clone_size: once
v_call: TRBV7-2
j_call: TRBJ2-7

cdr3_aa: SVGSGQGDGYT
clone_size: .
v_call: TRBV29-1
j_call: TRBJ1-2

cdr3_aa: ASSLADFSAPEAF
clone_size: .
v_call: TRBV7-8
j_call: TRBJ1-1

cdr3_aa: ASSVEDYRYEQF
clone_size: .
v_call: TRBV9
j_call: TRBJ2-1

cdr3_aa: ATIRQGPGNTIY
clone_size: .
v_call: TRBV6-6
j_call: TRBJ1-3

cdr3_aa: ASSSFLHPPTNEQF
clone_size: once
v_call: TRBV7-6
j_call: TRBJ2-1

cdr3_aa: ASSVGWTAVGYT
clone_size: few
v_call: TRBV9
j_call: TRBJ1-2

cdr3_aa: ASSPLPADTEAF
clone_size: .
v_call: TRBV5-1
j_call: TRBJ1-1

cdr3_aa: ASSQLGGSGSYNEQF
clone_size: many
v_call: TRBV4-2
j_call: TRBJ2-1

cdr3_aa: ASSNPSRLAGGEQY
clone_size: .
v_call: TRBV7-9
j_call: TRBJ2-7

cdr3_aa: ASSREVAGGNYEQY
clone_size: .
v_call: TRBV18
j_call: TRBJ2-7

cdr3_aa: ASKFSGIGGEEQY
clone_size: once
v_call: TRBV27
j_call: TRBJ2-7

cdr3_aa: ASSQGPEAF
clone_size: few
v_call: TRBV4-2
j_call: TRBJ1-1